This entry lists 16 T cell receptor beta chains sequenced from one sample in a study of radiotherapy plus CTLA-4 blockade in lung cancer. Data came from immunoSEQ multiplex PCR; TCRdb stores just in-frame clones and leaves some out. The repertoire holds about 48,000 clones, 82% seen once, with 2.5% to 4% in the top ten. This sample comprised peripheral blood, obtained from a patient treated with radiotherapy plus ipilimumab. These receptors all stem from a human donor with non-small cell lung cancer who had stable disease on radiotherapy plus ipilimumab.

This sequence joins TRBV2 and TRBJ2-1, with D perhaps TRBD2 (6 bases). The V end lost 3 bases, the J end lost 7 bases, and 19 bases lay between the germline ends. The V gene's germline CDR1 is SNHLY and CDR2 FYNNEI. The CDR3 runs to 16 residues. The CDR3 DNA reads TGTGCCAGCAGTGATCCCGATAGCGGATGGGATAATGAGCAGTTCTTC. Translating it yields CASSDPDSGWDNEQFF. The full variable domain, with the rest looked up from reference TRBV2 and TRBJ2-1, is EPEVTQTPSHQVTQMGQEVILRCVPISNHLYFYWYRQILGQKVEFLVSFYNNEISEKSEIFDDQFSVERPDGSNFTLKIRSTKLEDSAMYFCASSDPDSGWDNEQFFGPGTRLTVL.

The chain uses TRBV4-1 and TRBJ2-1; perhaps TRBD2 as D (5 bases). Germline assignment: CDR1 MGHRA and CDR2 YSYEKL. The V end was cut by 1 base, the J end by 3 bases, with 10 bases between. CDR3 size: 15 residues. CDR3 region: CASSQVTGNYNEQFF. The CDR3 DNA reads TGCGCCAGCAGCCAAGTGACGGGAAACTACAATGAGCAGTTCTTC.

The chain employs TRBV7-6 and TRBJ2-5; 10 bases map to TRBD1. The DNA end is more similar to TRBJ2-7, so the J call may be wrong. Germline CDR1 and CDR2: SGHVS and FNYEAQ. The CDR3 loop spans 15 amino acids. This CDR3 is CASSLGGQGTGEQYF. CDR3 in DNA: TGTGCCAGCAGCTTAGGGGGACAGGGGACAGGCGAGCAGTACTTC.

This clone has a single count. The gene calls are TRBV5-1 and TRBJ2-1; a possible D gene is TRBD2 (6 bases). Germline CDR1 and CDR2: SGHRS and YFSETQ. This CDR3 has 18 residues. V was pared by 0 bases and J by 0 bases, with 16 bases between. The CDR3 protein is CASSLVGSRGVSYNEQFF. The CDR3 DNA is TGCGCCAGCAGCTTGGTAGGTTCGCGGGGAGTCTCCTACAATGAGCAGTTCTTC.

J is TRBJ1-1 and V is TRBV6-5; tentatively, D is TRBD1 (5 bases). This CDR3 contains 13 residues. The V and J ends lost 5 bases and 12 bases respectively, with 19 bases between them. Germline V gives CDR1 MNHEY, CDR2 SVGAGI. CDR3 DNA sequence: TGTGCCAGCAGTCGACAGCCGTTAGGCTGGACTTTCTTT. Protein product: CASSRQPLGWTFF.

This clone turned up a few times. CDR3 sequence: CASQGTSGRAGGQFF. CDR3 sequence (DNA): TGTGCCTCCCAAGGAACTAGCGGGAGGGCCGGAGGGCAGTTCTTC. The rearrangement uses TRBV19 and TRBJ2-1; TRBD2 matches 13 bases. The junction had 16 bases not matched to a gene; V was cut back by 11 bases and J by 12 bases. From germline, CDR1 is LNHDA and CDR2 SQIVND (reference sequence). The CDR3 spans 15 residues.

The rearrangement links TRBV7-6 to TRBJ2-1, with TRBD2 matching 9 bases. The J segment lost 8 bases and the V segment lost 2 bases, leaving 7 bases of the junction unmatched. Looked up from germline, CDR1 is SGHVS and CDR2 is FNYEAQ. The CDR3 runs to 15 residues. The CDR3 spells CASSLRSSGIDEQFF. The CDR3 DNA follows: TGTGCCAGCAGCTTACGTTCTAGCGGGATCGATGAGCAGTTCTTC.

Here the CDR3 DNA reads TGCGCCAGCAGCTTGACAGGAAATGAGCAGTTCTTC. Its protein product is CASSLTGNEQFF. The rearrangement joins TRBV5-1 to TRBJ2-1; a weak D match, TRBD1 (5 bases). Germline V gene sequence: CDR1 SGHRS, CDR2 YFSETQ. V lost 1 base and J 7 bases, leaving 6 bases between the germline ends. This CDR3 comprises 12 residues. Complete variable domain (other parts from reference TRBV5-1 and TRBJ2-1): KAGVTQTPRYLIKTRGQQVTLSCSPISGHRSVSWYQQTPGQGLQFLFEYFSETQRNKGNFPGRFSGRQFSNSRSEMNVSTLELGDSALYLCASSLTGNEQFFGPGTRLTVL.

The chain employs TRBV30 and TRBJ1-2; D may be TRBD1 (5 bases). V shed 0 bases and J shed 4 bases, with 15 bases lying between them. The CDR3 contains 15 residues. Per the germline V gene, CDR1 is GTSNPN and CDR2 is SVGIG (reference sequence). The CDR3, as DNA: TGTGCCTGGAGTGTATCGTCCAGGGATCCCTATGGCTACACCTTC. As protein: CAWSVSSRDPYGYTF.

J is TRBJ2-7 and V is TRBV5-5, with D maybe TRBD1 (6 bases). V shed 2 bases and J shed 1 base, with 13 bases lying between them. Per the germline V gene, CDR1 is SGHKS and CDR2 is YYEKEE (reference sequence). CDR3 size: 15 residues. CDR3 residues: CASSFRSQGSYEQYF. CDR3 nucleotide sequence: TGTGCCAGCAGCTTCCGTTCCCAGGGGTCCTACGAGCAGTACTTC.

This rearrangement joins TRBV15 to TRBJ1-3; no definite D call. There are 17 residues in the CDR3. V lost 8 bases and J 7 bases, leaving 27 bases between the germline ends. Germline-derived CDR1 and CDR2 are LNHNV and YYDKDF (reference sequence). CDR3 in amino acids: CATAEGDNPDFWNTIYF. The CDR3 nucleotides are TGTGCCACCGCGGAAGGCGATAACCCGGATTTTTGGAACACCATATATTTT.

This clone was seen only a few times. This chain uses TRBV11-1 with TRBJ1-2; TRBD1 is a possible D gene (6 bases). CDR1 is SGHAT and CDR2 is FQDESV in the germline V gene (reference sequence). The CDR3 loop spans 14 amino acids. Trimming left V 4 bases short and J 3 bases short, with 12 bases between. CDR3 sequence: CASSSQGSDYGYTF. The CDR3 bases are TGTGCCAGCAGCTCCCAGGGGTCTGACTATGGCTACACCTTC. The entire variable domain, with the rest obtained from reference TRBV11-1 and TRBJ1-2, is as follows: EAEVAQSPRYKITEKSQAVAFWCDPISGHATLYWYRQILGQGPELLVQFQDESVVDDSQLPKDRFSAERLKGVDSTLKIQPAELGDSAMYLCASSSQGSDYGYTFGSGTRLTVV.

The V gene is TRBV18, the J gene TRBJ2-7; 8 nucleotides agree with TRBD1. V shed 3 bases and J 2 bases; nucleotides not matched to a gene: 6. Germline-derived CDR1 and CDR2 are KGHSH and LQKENI. This CDR3 region has 15 residues. Here the CDR3 DNA reads TGTGCCAGCTCACCTATGACAGGGGTCCCCTACGAGCAGTACTTC. This codes for CASSPMTGVPYEQYF.

This clone was recorded a few times. This rearrangement joins TRBV7-3 to TRBJ2-2; TRBD2 agrees at 8 bases. V trimming: 3 bases; J trimming: 4 bases; junction bases outside the gene matches: 4. The germline V gene encodes CDR1 SGHTA and CDR2 FQGTGA. The CDR3 runs 15 residues. In DNA form, the CDR3 reads TGTGCCAGCAGCTTTAGCGGGATGTCCACCGGGGAGCTGTTTTTT. Translating gives CASSFSGMSTGELFF.

The chain joins TRBV19 to TRBJ2-7; D ambiguous. V gave up 4 bases and J gave up 0 bases, with 10 bases separating them. The CDR3 loop spans 14 amino acids. The V gene's germline CDR1 is LNHDA and CDR2 SQIVND (reference sequence). The CDR3 DNA reads TGTGCCAGTAGTACCGACTGGCGCTCCTACGAGCAGTACTTC. Amino acid sequence: CASSTDWRSYEQYF.

The rearrangement uses TRBV9 and TRBJ2-1, with 14 bases aligning to TRBD2. The CDR3 has 18 amino acids. The junction had 6 bases not matched to a gene; V was cut back by 0 bases and J by 4 bases. CDR1 is SGDLS and CDR2 is YYNGEE in the germline V gene. The CDR3 DNA is TGTGCCAGCAGCGTAGAGGTGGGACTAGCGGGAGCGTACAATGAGCAGTTCTTC. Its translation is CASSVEVGLAGAYNEQFF.